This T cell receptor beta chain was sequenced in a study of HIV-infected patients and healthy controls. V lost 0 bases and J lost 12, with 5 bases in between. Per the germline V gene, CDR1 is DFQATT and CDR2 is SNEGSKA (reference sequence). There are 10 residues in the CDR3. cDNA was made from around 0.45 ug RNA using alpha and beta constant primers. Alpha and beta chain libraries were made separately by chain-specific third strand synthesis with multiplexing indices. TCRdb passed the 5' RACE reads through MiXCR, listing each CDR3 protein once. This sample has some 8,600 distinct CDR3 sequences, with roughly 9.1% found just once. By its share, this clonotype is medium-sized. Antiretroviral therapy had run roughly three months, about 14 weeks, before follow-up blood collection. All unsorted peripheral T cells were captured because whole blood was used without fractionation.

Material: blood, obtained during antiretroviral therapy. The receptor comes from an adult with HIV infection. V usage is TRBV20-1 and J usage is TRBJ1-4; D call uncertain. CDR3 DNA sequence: TGCAGTGCTAGAGACCTTGAACTGTTTTTT. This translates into CSARDLELFF.